These 11 T cell receptor beta chains came from one sample sequenced in a study of OX40 agonist ivuxolimab in advanced cancers. TCRdb keeps only in-frame clones here, not all; method: immunoSEQ multiplex PCR. The table has tens of thousands of clones, approximately 89% seen once; the top ten hold approximately 13%. This sample comprised CD4+ or CD8+ T cells sorted from blood, obtained in a trial of the OX40 agonist ivuxolimab. These receptors came from an adult with an advanced solid tumor such as melanoma, head and neck, liver or kidney cancer.

The DNA for the CDR3 is TGTGCCAGTAGTATAGATCCGGGCGTCGGGTACACTGAAGCTTTCTTT. Its translation is CASSIDPGVGYTEAFF. The chain employs TRBV19 and TRBJ1-1; D ambiguous. The germline CDR1 and CDR2 sequences are LNHDA and SQIVND (reference sequence). This CDR3 is 16 amino acids long. V was clipped by 0 bases and J by 3 bases, with 14 bases between them.

V gene TRBV9 combines with J gene TRBJ1-1; no reliable D call. The CDR3 loop spans 14 amino acids. V was pared by 6 bases and J by 2 bases, with 14 bases between. Germline values: CDR1 SGDLS, CDR2 YYNGEE. CDR3 sequence (DNA): TGTGCCAGCAACCCCGACGGAACCAACACTGAAGCTTTCTTT. It encodes CASNPDGTNTEAFF.

The chain links TRBV5-6 to TRBJ1-1; D call uncertain. CDR1 and CDR2 from the germline V gene are SGHDT and YYEEEE. V was pared by 0 bases and J by 4 bases, with 7 bases between. The length of the CDR3 is 13 residues. The DNA for the CDR3 is TGTGCCAGCAGCTTGGCCGAGCGCACTGAAGCTTTCTTT. Amino acid sequence: CASSLAERTEAFF.

This clone showed up just once. The chain employs TRBV9 and TRBJ2-1; D gene unclear. The CDR3 totals 16 residues. Trimming pared 4 bases from V and 0 bases from J, leaving 14 bases between. Germline-derived CDR1 and CDR2 are SGDLS and YYNGEE. CDR3: CASSPQGLSSYNEQFF. For the CDR3, the DNA is TGTGCCAGCAGCCCCCAAGGTCTGAGCTCCTACAATGAGCAGTTCTTC.

Comments on this clone: The same CDR3 arises from other DNA sequences in this sample as well. J is TRBJ1-5 and V is TRBV5-8; no definite D call. The CDR3 extends over 11 amino acids. Trimming stripped 0 bases from V and 7 bases from J, with 2 bases between. The germline V gene has CDR1 SGHTS and CDR2 YDEGEE. CDR3 sequence reads: CASSLGQPQHF. Here the CDR3 DNA reads TGTGCCAGCAGCTTGGGCCAGCCCCAGCATTTT.

V and J are TRBV5-4 and TRBJ2-1; tentative D call: TRBD1 (5 bases). The CDR3 contains 15 residues. Trimming took off 1 base at V and 0 bases at J, with 8 bases between the two ends. Germline V gene data show CDR1 as SGHNT and CDR2 as YYREEE (reference sequence). CDR3 DNA sequence: TGTGCCAGCAGCTTGTGGGGCAGCTCCTACAATGAGCAGTTCTTC. It is translated as CASSLWGSSYNEQFF.

This chain joins TRBV4-3 and TRBJ1-2; 8 bases are shared with TRBD1. CDR3 length: 16 amino acids. Germline lookup yields CDR1 LGHNA and CDR2 YSLEER. The junction had 7 bases not matched to a gene; V was cut back by 0 bases and J by 4 bases. CDR3 nucleotides: TGCGCCAGCAGCCAAGATGGGCAGGGGGCCCGCTATGGCTACACCTTC. Translation: CASSQDGQGARYGYTF.

The rearrangement joins TRBV6-6 to TRBJ1-1, with a tentative D call TRBD1 (6 bases). Germline-derived CDR1 and CDR2 are MNHNY and SVGAGI (reference sequence). Trimming took off 5 bases at V and 0 bases at J, with 10 bases between the two ends. This CDR3 contains 14 residues. CDR3 sequence (DNA): TGTGCCAGCAGTGAGGGACACCTGAACACTGAAGCTTTCTTT. It translates to CASSEGHLNTEAFF.

The rearrangement joins TRBV18 to TRBJ2-1; D is possibly TRBD1 (6 bases). Trimming removed 6 bases from V and 4 bases from J, with 16 bases in between. This CDR3 is 15 amino acids long. Germline lookup yields CDR1 KGHSH and CDR2 LQKENI. CDR3 bases: TGTGCCAGCTCCCTTGGTGGACAGAGGTACAATGAGCAGTTCTTC. Amino acids: CASSLGGQRYNEQFF. Supplemented by reference TRBV18 and TRBJ2-1, the full variable domain reads NAGVMQNPRHLVRRRGQEARLRCSPMKGHSHVYWYRQLPEEGLKFMVYLQKENIIDESGMPKERFSAEFPKEGPSILRIQQVVRGDSAAYFCASSLGGQRYNEQFFGPGTRLTVL.

The V call is TRBV19, the J call TRBJ2-2; 7 bases fit TRBD1. This CDR3 is 14 amino acids long. V shed 4 bases and J 3 bases; nucleotides not matched to a gene: 2. Germline values: CDR1 LNHDA, CDR2 SQIVND (reference sequence). The CDR3 region is CASSRDSDTGELFF. CDR3 in DNA: TGTGCCAGTAGTAGGGACAGTGACACCGGGGAGCTGTTTTTT.

The chain has TRBV6-5 and TRBJ2-7; perhaps D is TRBD1 or TRBD2 (5 bases each). V dropped 8 bases and J dropped 3 bases, with 14 bases sitting between them. Germline CDR1 and CDR2: MNHEY and SVGAGI. The length of the CDR3 is 13 residues. The CDR3 loop is CASHGTDHYEQYF. The CDR3 DNA follows: TGTGCCAGCCACGGGACGGACCACTACGAGCAGTACTTC.